This entry is about one T cell receptor (beta chain). Antigen specificity is unknown. The sample belongs to a study of relationships among human T cell subsets. From mRNA, alpha and beta CDR3 regions were amplified using semiquantitative ARM-PCR. Exponential amplification used communal superprimers after tagged nested gene-specific primers in ARM-PCR. Before the second round, exonuclease removed the nested primers. TCRdb re-analysed the multiplex PCR reads in MiXCR, keeping a single row per CDR3 protein. The sample holds fewer than 18,000 distinct CDR3 sequences; 62% are singletons and the top ten take about a third. The V gene lost 3 bases and the J gene lost 3 bases, with 12 bases spanning the gap. CDR3 size: 15 residues. Findings and limits, study-wide: Many CDR3s were shared across Th1, Th2 and regulatory subsets. Over 55% of CD8+ cytotoxic sequences came from clones with over 100 reads.

The TCR was taken from a man aged 35 to 55 in good health. The gene calls are TRBV12-3 or TRBV12-4 and TRBJ2-1; TRBD2 is a possible D gene (6 bases). Sequenced material: total T cells sorted from blood. The chain's CDR3 is CASSLIADNYNEQFF. The DNA of the CDR3 is TGTGCCAGCAGTTTGATAGCGGACAACTACAATGAGCAGTTCTTC.